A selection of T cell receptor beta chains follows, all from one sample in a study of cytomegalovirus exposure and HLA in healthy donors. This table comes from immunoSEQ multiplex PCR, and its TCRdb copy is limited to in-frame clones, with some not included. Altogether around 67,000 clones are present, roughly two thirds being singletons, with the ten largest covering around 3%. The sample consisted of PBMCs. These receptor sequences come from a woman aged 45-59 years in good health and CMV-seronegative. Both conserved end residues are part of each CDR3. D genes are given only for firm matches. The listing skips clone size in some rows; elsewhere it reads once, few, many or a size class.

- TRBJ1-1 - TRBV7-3 TGTGCCAGCAGCTCGGGGCAGGGGTCCACTGAAGCTTTCTTT CASSSGQGSTEAFF
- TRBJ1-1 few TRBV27 TGTGCCAGCAGTCTACGGCCCGGGTTGGGCACTGAAGCTTTCTTT CASSLRPGLGTEAFF
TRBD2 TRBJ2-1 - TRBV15 TGTGCCACCAGCGGGCAAGCGGGAGGCTACAATGAGCAGTTCTTC CATSGQAGGYNEQFF
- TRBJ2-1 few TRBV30 TGTGCCTGGGCCCCCATCGAAACCAGGTGGCGTGAGCAGTTCTTC CAWAPIETRWREQFF
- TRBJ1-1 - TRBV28 TGTGCCAGCAGTTTATGGGGCAGGGAAGGAACTGAAGCTTTCTTT CASSLWGREGTEAFF
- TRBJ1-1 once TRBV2 TGTGCCAGCAGTGAAGCGCCAGGATGGGTAGGTGAAGCTTTCTTT CASSEAPGWVGEAFF
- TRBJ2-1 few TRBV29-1 TGCAGCGTTGAAGTAAGTAGAGCAGGCTCCTACAATGAGCAGTTCTTC CSVEVSRAGSYNEQFF
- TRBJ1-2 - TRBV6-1 TGTGCCAGCAGTTCTAATACCCGAGGTGGCTACACCTTC CASSSNTRGGYTF
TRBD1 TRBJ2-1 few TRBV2 TGTGCCAGCAGAAGGGACAGCGTCAATGAGCAGTTCTTC CASRRDSVNEQFF
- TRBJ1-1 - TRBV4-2 TGTGCCAGCAGCCAAGGTACGGTTTCGAACACTGAAGCTTTCTTT CASSQGTVSNTEAFF
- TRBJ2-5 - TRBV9 TGTGCCAGCAGCGTTTGGGGGGGGCGGAAAGAGACCCAGTACTTC CASSVWGGRKETQYF
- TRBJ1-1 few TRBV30 TGTGCCTGGAGTATTACAGAGAACACTGAAGCTTTCTTT CAWSITENTEAFF
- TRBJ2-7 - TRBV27 TGTGCCAGCAGGGGGGGTGGGTACGAGCAGTACTTC CASRGGGYEQYF
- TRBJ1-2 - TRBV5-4 TGTGCCAGCAGCTTGTTTGGAGCAAACTATGGCTACACCTTC CASSLFGANYGYTF
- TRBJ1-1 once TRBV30 TGTGCCTGGAGTAAGGGGAGACAGGCGAAGATGAACACTGAAGCTTTCTTT CAWSKGRQAKMNTEAFF
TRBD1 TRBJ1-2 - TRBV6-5 TGTGCCAGCAGTTACCCGGACAGGGAAGGTGGCTACACCTTC CASSYPDREGGYTF
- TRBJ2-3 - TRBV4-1 TGCGCCAGCAGCCTTTTAATGGCCAGCGTAGGCCCAGATACGCAGTATTTT CASSLLMASVGPDTQYF
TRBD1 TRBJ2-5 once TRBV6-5 TGTGCCAGCACCCAGGGGGCGGCCTGGGAGACCCAGTACTTC CASTQGAAWETQYF
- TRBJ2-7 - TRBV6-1 TGTGCCAGCAGTGAAGTCACGGGATCCTACGAGCAGTACTTC CASSEVTGSYEQYF
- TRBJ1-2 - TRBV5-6 TGTGCCAGCAGCTTGGGGCTTACTGGCTACACCTTC CASSLGLTGYTF
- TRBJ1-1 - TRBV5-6 TGTGCCAGCAGCTTGGCGGGGAGGACGGACACTGAAGCTTTCTTT CASSLAGRTDTEAFF
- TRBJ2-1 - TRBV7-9 TGTGCCAGCAGCCAGATTGGTTCCCTGCAGTTCTTC CASSQIGSLQFF
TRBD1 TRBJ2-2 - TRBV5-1 TGCGCCAGCAGCCGCGGGACAGGGCGGTCCGGGGAGCTGTTTTTT CASSRGTGRSGELFF
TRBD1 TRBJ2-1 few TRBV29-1 TGCAGCGTTTTGGGGGGACAGGGGGCCAGTGAGCAGTTCTTC CSVLGGQGASEQFF
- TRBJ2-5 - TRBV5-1 TGCGCCAGCAGCCCCCTCGGACAAGAACAAGAGACCCAGTACTTC CASSPLGQEQETQYF
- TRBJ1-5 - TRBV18 TGTGCCAGCTCACCGACAGCGTCTTATAGCAATCAGCCCCAGCATTTT CASSPTASYSNQPQHF
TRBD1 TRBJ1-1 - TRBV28 TGTGCCAGCAGCCTCAGGGGGCCGGGCACTGAAGCTTTCTTT CASSLRGPGTEAFF
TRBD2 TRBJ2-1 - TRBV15 TGTGCCACCAGCAGAGATCCCCTAAACCGACTAGCGGGACGGGGGAATGAGCAGTTCTTC CATSRDPLNRLAGRGNEQFF
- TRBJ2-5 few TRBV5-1 TGCGCCAGCAGCTTGGCTCCCGGCGCTGGAGGAGCCCAGTACTTC CASSLAPGAGGAQYF
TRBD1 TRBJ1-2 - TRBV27 TGTGCCAGCAGAGAGCCAGGGGGCTATGGCTACACCTTC CASREPGGYGYTF
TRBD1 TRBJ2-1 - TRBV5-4 TGTGCCACCTTGAACGACAGGGAAGGTGAGCAGTTCTTC CATLNDREGEQFF
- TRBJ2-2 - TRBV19 TGTGCCAGTAGTATTCTGAGGCCCGGGGAGCTGTTTTTT CASSILRPGELFF
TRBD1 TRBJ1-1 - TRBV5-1 TGCGCCAGCAGCTTTGGACAGGGGAATACTGAAGCTTTCTTT CASSFGQGNTEAFF
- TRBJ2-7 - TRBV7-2 TGTGCCAGCAGCTTCAAGCGGGTGAGCTCCTACGAGCAGTACTTC CASSFKRVSSYEQYF
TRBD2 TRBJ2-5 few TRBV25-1 TGTGCCAGCAACCCCCGGACTAGCGGGAGTGAGACCCAGTACTTC CASNPRTSGSETQYF
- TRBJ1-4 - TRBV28 TGTGCCAGCAGCCCTACAGGTTCTAATGAAAAACTGTTTTTT CASSPTGSNEKLFF
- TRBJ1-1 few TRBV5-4 TGTGCCAGCCACCTAAGGGCTTTAGGGGACACTGAAGCTTTCTTT CASHLRALGDTEAFF
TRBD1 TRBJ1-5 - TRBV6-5 TGTGCCAGCAGGACAGGGATGGGGCAGCCCCAGCATTTT CASRTGMGQPQHF
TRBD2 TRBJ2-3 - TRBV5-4 TGTGCCAGCAGCTATGGGGGGACTAGCGGAGATACGCAGTATTTT CASSYGGTSGDTQYF
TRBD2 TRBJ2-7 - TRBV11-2 TGTGCCAGCAGCGGACTAGCGGGAGGGAGATTCGCCGAGCAGTACTTC CASSGLAGGRFAEQYF
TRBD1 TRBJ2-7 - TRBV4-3 TGCGCCAGCAGCCAAGATCGTTGGACAGGGTACGAGCAGTACTTC CASSQDRWTGYEQYF
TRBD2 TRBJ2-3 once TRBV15 TGTGCCACCAGCAGAGTGGGGGGGTGGACAGATACGCAGTATTTT CATSRVGGWTDTQYF
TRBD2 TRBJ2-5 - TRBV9 TGTGCCAGCAGCGTTGCCAGCGGGAGGGGAGAGACCCAGTACTTC CASSVASGRGETQYF
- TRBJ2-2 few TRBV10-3 TGTGCCATCAGTGAAGACACCGAAAACACCGGGGAGCTGTTTTTT CAISEDTENTGELFF
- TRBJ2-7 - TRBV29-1 TGCAGCGTTGGAAACAGCTACGAGCAGTACTTC CSVGNSYEQYF
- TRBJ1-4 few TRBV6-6 TGTGCCAGCAGTTACGGAACGGAGTCGGAACTGTTTTTT CASSYGTESELFF
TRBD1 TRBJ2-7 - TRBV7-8 TGTGCCAGCAGCTTCGCCGGGACAGGATCCTACGAGCAGTACTTC CASSFAGTGSYEQYF
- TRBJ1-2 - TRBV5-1 TGCGCCAGCAAACAGGGTTCAGCTAACTATGGCTACACCTTC CASKQGSANYGYTF
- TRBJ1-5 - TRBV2 TGTGCCAGCAGTGAAAGGCAGGGGATATATCAGCCCCAGCATTTT CASSERQGIYQPQHF
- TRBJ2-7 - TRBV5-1 TGCGCCAGCAGGGGGTCTGCAGCGGCGGACGAGCAGTACTTC CASRGSAAADEQYF
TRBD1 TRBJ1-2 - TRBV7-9 TGTGCCAGCAGCCATTTTACGGGGACAGGGAAGTATCGCTACACCTTC CASSHFTGTGKYRYTF
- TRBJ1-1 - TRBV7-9 TGTGCCAGCAGCTGGGGGGGTGGGACTGAAGCTTTCTTT CASSWGGGTEAFF